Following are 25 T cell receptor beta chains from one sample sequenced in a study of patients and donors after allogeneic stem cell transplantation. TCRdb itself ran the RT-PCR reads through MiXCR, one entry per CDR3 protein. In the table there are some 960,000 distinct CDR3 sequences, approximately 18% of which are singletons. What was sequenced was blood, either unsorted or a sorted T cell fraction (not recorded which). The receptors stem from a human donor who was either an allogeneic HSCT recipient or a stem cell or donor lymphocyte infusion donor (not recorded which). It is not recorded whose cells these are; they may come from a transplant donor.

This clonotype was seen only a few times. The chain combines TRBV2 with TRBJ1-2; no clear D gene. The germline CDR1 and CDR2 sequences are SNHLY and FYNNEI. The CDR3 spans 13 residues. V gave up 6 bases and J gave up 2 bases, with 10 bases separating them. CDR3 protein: CASRREGNYGYTF. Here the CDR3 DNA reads TGTGCCAGCAGGAGGGAGGGCAACTATGGCTACACCTTC.

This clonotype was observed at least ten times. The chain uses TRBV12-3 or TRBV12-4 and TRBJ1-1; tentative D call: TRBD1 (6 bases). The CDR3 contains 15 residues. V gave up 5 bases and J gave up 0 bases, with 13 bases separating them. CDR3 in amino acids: CASSPSRDMNTEAFF. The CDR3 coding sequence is TGTGCCAGCAGTCCCAGCAGGGACATGAACACTGAAGCTTTCTTT.

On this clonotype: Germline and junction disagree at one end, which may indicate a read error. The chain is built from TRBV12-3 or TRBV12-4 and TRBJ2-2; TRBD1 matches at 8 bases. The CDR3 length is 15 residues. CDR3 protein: CASSGGTGNTWELFF. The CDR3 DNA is TGTGCCAGCAGTGGCGGGACAGGCAACACCTGGGAGCTGTTTTTT.

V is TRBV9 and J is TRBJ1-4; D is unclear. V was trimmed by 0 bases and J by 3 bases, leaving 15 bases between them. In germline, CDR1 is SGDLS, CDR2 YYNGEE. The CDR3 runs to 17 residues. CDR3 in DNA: TGTGCCAGCAGCGTAGGATGGCGAGGGAGTGCTAATGAAAAACTGTTTTTT. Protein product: CASSVGWRGSANEKLFF.

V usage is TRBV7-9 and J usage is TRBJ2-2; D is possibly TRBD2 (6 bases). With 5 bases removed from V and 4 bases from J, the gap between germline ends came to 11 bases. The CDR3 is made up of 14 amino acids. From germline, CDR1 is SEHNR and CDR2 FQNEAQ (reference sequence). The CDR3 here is CASSRGRLTGELFF. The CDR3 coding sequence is TGTGCCAGCAGCCGGGGGAGGCTCACCGGGGAGCTGTTTTTT.

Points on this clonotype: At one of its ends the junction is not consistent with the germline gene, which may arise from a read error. The CDR3 region has the DNA TGTACCAGCAGTTACAGGGGAGTAGTTAGTGGCTACACCTTC. Amino acids: CTSSYRGVVSGYTF. The chain combines TRBV6-5 with TRBJ1-2, with 7 bases fitting TRBD1. The CDR3 sequence is 14 residues long. Per the germline V gene, CDR1 is MNHEY and CDR2 is SVGAGI.

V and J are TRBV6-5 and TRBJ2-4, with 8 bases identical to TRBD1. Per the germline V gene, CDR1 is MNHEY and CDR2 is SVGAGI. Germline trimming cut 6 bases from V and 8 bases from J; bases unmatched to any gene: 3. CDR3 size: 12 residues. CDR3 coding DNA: TGTGCCAGCAGGGACAGGGCTGACATTCAGTACTTC. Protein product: CASRDRADIQYF.

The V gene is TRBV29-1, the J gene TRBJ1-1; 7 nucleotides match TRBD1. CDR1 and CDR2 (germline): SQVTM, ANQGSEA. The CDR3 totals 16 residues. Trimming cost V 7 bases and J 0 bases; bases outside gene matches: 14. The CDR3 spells CSGNQGGTRMNTEAFF. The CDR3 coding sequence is TGCAGCGGCAATCAGGGGGGGACCCGAATGAACACTGAAGCTTTCTTT.

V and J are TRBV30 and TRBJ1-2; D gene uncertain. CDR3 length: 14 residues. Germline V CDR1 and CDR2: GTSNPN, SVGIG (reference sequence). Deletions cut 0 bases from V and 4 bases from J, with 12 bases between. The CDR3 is CAWSVQFSTYGYTF. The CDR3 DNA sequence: TGTGCCTGGAGTGTCCAGTTCAGCACCTATGGCTACACCTTC.

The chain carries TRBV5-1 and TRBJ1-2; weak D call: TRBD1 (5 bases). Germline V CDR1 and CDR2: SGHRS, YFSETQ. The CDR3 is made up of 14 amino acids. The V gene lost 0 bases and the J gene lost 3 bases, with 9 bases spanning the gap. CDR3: CASSLEGKDYGYTF. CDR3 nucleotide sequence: TGCGCCAGCAGCTTGGAGGGGAAAGACTATGGCTACACCTTC.

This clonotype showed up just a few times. The DNA for the CDR3 is TGTGCCAGCAGGACCGCAACGGAGGGGGCCCCCTCTGGAAACACCATATATTTT. Translated, it gives CASRTATEGAPSGNTIYF. The V gene is TRBV11-1, the J gene TRBJ1-3; 7 bases are a match to TRBD1. Germline values: CDR1 SGHAT, CDR2 FQDESV (reference sequence). The V and J ends lost 6 bases and 0 bases, in that order; junction bases with no gene match: 14. The CDR3 is 18 residues long.

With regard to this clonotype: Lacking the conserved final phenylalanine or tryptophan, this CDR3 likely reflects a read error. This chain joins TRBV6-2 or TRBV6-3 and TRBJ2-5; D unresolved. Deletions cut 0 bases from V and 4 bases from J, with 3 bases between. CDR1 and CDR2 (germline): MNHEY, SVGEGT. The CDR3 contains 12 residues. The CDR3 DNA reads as TGTGCCAGCAGTTACTCGCGAGAGACCCAGTACTCC. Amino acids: CASSYSRETQYS.

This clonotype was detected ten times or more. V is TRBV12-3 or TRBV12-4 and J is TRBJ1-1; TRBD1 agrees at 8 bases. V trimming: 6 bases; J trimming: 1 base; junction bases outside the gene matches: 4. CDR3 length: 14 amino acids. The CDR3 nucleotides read TGTGCCAGCAGCGCAGGGGGCGCGAACACTGAAGCTTTCTTT. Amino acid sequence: CASSAGGANTEAFF.

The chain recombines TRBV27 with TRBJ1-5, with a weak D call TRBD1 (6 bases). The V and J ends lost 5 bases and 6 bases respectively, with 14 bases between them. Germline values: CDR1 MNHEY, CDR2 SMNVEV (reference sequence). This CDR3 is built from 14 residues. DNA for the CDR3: TGTGCCAGCAGTACTCAGGGGACTGGTCAGCCCCAGCATTTT. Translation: CASSTQGTGQPQHF.

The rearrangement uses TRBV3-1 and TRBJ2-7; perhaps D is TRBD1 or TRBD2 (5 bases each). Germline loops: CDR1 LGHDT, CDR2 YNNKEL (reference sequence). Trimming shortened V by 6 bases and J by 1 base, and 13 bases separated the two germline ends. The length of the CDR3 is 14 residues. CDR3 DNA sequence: TGTGCCAGCAGTCGAGTGGGGGAATCCTACGAGCAGTACTTC. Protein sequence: CASSRVGESYEQYF.

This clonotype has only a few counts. The CDR3 nucleotides are TGTGCCATCAGCAGGGGGCTGGACACCGGGGAGCTGTTTTTT. Translating it yields CAISRGLDTGELFF. V is TRBV10-3 and J is TRBJ2-2; TRBD1 aligns across 8 bases. Germline V lookup: CDR1 ENHRY, CDR2 SYGVKD. V trimming: 6 bases; J trimming: 3 bases; junction bases outside the gene matches: 3. There are 14 residues in the CDR3.

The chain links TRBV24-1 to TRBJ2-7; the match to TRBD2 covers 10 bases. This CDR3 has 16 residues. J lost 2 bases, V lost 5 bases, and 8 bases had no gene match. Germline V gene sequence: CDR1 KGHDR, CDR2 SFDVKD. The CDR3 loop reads CATSALRGLATYEQYF. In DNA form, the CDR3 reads TGTGCCACCAGTGCCTTACGGGGACTAGCGACCTACGAGCAGTACTTC.

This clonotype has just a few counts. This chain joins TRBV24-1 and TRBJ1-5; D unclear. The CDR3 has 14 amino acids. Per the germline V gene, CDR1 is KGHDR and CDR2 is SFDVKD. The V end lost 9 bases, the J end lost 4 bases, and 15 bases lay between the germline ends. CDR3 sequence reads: CATPGLFRNQPQHF. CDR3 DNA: TGTGCCACCCCCGGGCTGTTCAGGAATCAGCCCCAGCATTTT.

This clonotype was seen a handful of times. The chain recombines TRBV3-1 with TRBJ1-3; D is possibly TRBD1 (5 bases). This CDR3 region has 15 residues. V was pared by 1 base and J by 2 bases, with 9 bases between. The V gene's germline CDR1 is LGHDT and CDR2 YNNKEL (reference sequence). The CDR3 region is CASSQAQGTGNTIYF. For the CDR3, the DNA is TGTGCCAGCAGCCAAGCTCAGGGAACTGGAAACACCATATATTTT.

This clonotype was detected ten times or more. DNA of the CDR3: TGCAGTGCTAGAGACATTATAGCGGCGAACACCGGGGAGCTGTTTTTT. This translates into CSARDIIAANTGELFF. The chain combines TRBV20-1 with TRBJ2-2, with TRBD2 as a possible D gene (6 bases). This CDR3 spans 16 amino acids. V was cut by 0 bases and J by 0 bases, with 11 bases left in between. Germline lookup yields CDR1 DFQATT and CDR2 SNEGSKA (reference sequence).

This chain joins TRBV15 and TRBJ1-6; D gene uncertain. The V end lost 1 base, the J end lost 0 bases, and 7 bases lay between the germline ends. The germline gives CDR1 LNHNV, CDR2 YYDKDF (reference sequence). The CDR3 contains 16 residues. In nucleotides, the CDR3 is TGTGCCACCAGCAGAGCTAAGAGCTCCTATAATTCACCCCTCCACTTT. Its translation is CATSRAKSSYNSPLHF.

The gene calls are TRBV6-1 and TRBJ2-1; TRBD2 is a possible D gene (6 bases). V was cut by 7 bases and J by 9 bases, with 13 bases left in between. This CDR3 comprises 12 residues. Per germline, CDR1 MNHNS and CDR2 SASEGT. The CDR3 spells CASISGSTEQFF. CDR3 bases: TGTGCCAGCATCAGCGGGTCCACTGAGCAGTTCTTC.

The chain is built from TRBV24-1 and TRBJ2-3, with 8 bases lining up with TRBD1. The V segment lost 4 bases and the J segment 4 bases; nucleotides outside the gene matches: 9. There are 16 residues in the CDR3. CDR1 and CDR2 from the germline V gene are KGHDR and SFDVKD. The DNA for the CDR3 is TGTGCCACCAGTGACCGCGGACAGGGTTATGCAGATACGCAGTATTTT. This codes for CATSDRGQGYADTQYF.

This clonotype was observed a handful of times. The CDR3 reads CSARQGGRAGSDTQYF. CDR3 bases: TGCAGTGCCCGGCAAGGCGGGAGGGCCGGTTCAGATACGCAGTATTTT. This sequence joins TRBV20-1 and TRBJ2-3; 9 positions agree with TRBD2. The V and J ends lost 6 bases and 4 bases, in that order; junction bases with no gene match: 14. The CDR3 sequence is 16 residues long. From germline, CDR1 is DFQATT and CDR2 SNEGSKA (reference sequence).

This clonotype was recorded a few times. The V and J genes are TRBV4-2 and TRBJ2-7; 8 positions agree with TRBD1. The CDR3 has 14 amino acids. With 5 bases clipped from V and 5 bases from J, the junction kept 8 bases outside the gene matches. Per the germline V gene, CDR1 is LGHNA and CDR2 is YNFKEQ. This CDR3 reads CASSNGQGTNEQYF. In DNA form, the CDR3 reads TGTGCCAGCAGCAACGGACAGGGTACGAACGAGCAGTACTTC.